The 7 T cell receptor beta chains below all came from one sample that was sequenced in a study of T cell responses to AZD1222 COVID-19 vaccine. The table came from immunoSEQ multiplex PCR; TCRdb's copy has only in-frame clones and leaves some out. The sample contains 100,000 to 150,000 clones, over 75% of which appear only once. Sequencing was performed on peripheral blood, taken 28 days after the second dose of the MenACWY control vaccine. All receptors come from an adult who received the MenACWY meningococcal vaccine as a control.

This clone has a handful of counts. The gene calls are TRBV18 and TRBJ2-2, with D tentatively TRBD1 (6 bases). The germline gives CDR1 KGHSH, CDR2 LQKENI. Trimming took off 0 bases at V and 6 bases at J, with 17 bases between the two ends. The CDR3 loop spans 17 amino acids. This CDR3 reads CASSPPRGSRGAGELFF. For the CDR3, the DNA is TGTGCCAGCTCACCACCCAGAGGTTCCAGGGGCGCCGGGGAGCTGTTTTTT. Looking up the rest from reference TRBV18 and TRBJ2-2 gives the full variable domain: NAGVMQNPRHLVRRRGQEARLRCSPMKGHSHVYWYRQLPEEGLKFMVYLQKENIIDESGMPKERFSAEFPKEGPSILRIQQVVRGDSAAYFCASSPPRGSRGAGELFFGEGSRLTVL.

The V gene is TRBV5-1, the J gene TRBJ2-2, with TRBD2 as a possible D gene (5 bases). V lost 4 bases and J lost 7, with 17 bases in between. Germline V gene data show CDR1 as SGHRS and CDR2 as YFSETQ. The length of the CDR3 is 15 residues. CDR3 DNA: TGCGCCAGCAGCGTCGACGGAGGTATGGGCGGGGAGCTGTTTTTT. The encoded protein is CASSVDGGMGGELFF.

This chain joins TRBV5-1 and TRBJ1-5; D gene uncertain. CDR1 and CDR2 (germline): SGHRS, YFSETQ. V lost 4 bases and J lost 3, with 5 bases in between. This CDR3 has 12 amino acids. The CDR3 nucleotides are TGCGCCAGCAGCCCCTTCAATCAGCCCCAGCATTTT. This encodes CASSPFNQPQHF. The full variable domain, its missing parts supplied by reference TRBV5-1 and TRBJ1-5, is KAGVTQTPRYLIKTRGQQVTLSCSPISGHRSVSWYQQTPGQGLQFLFEYFSETQRNKGNFPGRFSGRQFSNSRSEMNVSTLELGDSALYLCASSPFNQPQHFGDGTRLSIL.

The chain carries TRBV2 and TRBJ1-4; D is unclear. This CDR3 has 16 residues. Between the trimmed V and J ends, which lost 4 bases and 5 bases, there was a span of 17 bases. Germline lookup yields CDR1 SNHLY and CDR2 FYNNEI. The CDR3 region is CASSAGSPLRNEKLFF. The CDR3 region has the DNA TGTGCCAGCAGTGCTGGGTCGCCCCTGCGGAATGAAAAACTGTTTTTT.

This rearrangement joins TRBV5-1 to TRBJ2-7; 8 bases fit TRBD1. Germline CDR1 reads SGHRS; CDR2 reads YFSETQ. The CDR3 consists of 14 residues. J lost 0 bases, V lost 4 bases, and 3 bases had no gene match. The CDR3 DNA follows: TGCGCCAGCAGCCCTACAGGGGGCTCCTACGAGCAGTACGTC. Its translation: CASSPTGGSYEQYV.

The chain couples TRBV7-2 to TRBJ2-1; weak D call: TRBD2 (5 bases). This CDR3 region has 14 residues. Germline V CDR1 and CDR2: SGHTA, FQGNSA. The V end was cut by 2 bases, the J end by 4 bases, with 9 bases between. This CDR3 is CASSLQRLYNEQFF. CDR3 nucleotides: TGTGCCAGCAGCTTACAGCGGTTATACAATGAGCAGTTCTTC.

This chain joins TRBV27 and TRBJ2-3; perhaps TRBD2 as D (7 bases). Trimming took off 6 bases at V and 4 bases at J, with 14 bases between the two ends. The germline V gene encodes CDR1 MNHEY and CDR2 SMNVEV (reference sequence). This CDR3 comprises 14 residues. In DNA form, the CDR3 reads TGTGCCAGCAGGATCGGGGGGCAAGCAGATACGCAGTATTTT. Protein product: CASRIGGQADTQYF.